This T cell receptor (beta chain) was sequenced for a study of blood T cells in healthy people across ages (dated by TCRdb to between 2014 and 2017). Describing the broader study: Template switching captured roughly one uniquely barcoded TCR beta cDNA molecule per two T cells in model experiments. To track age-related changes in TCR beta repertoire diversity, the study relied on deep sequencing normalized with unique cDNA molecular identifiers. Donors were grouped into four age groups: young (average roughly 15 years), middle-aged (39), aged (around 62) and long-lived (just over 80). The study analyzed two additional independent replicas of 1 million unique cDNA reads from the same blood draw for two donors, one aged 18 to 30 and one aged 80 or older. Overall study outcomes, separate from this receptor: Observed TCR beta diversity per million T cells fell roughly linearly with age, and a significant reduction was already apparent by age roughly 41. Compared with the aged group, the long-lived group had more naive CD4+ T cells, fewer expanded clones and increased TCR diversity, suggesting age selection. Conclusive comparison of naive and antigen-experienced compartments was prevented by the profiling of bulk unsorted PBMCs. The percentage of naive T cells measured by flow cytometry correlated strongly with observed TCR beta diversity. Estimates of total diversity based on one million sequenced T cells were considered lower bounds and underestimates. The CMV infection status of donors was not known, potentially confounding age-related changes in expanded clonotypes.

The donors were roughly 40 Caucasian individuals from Russia, aged roughly 6 to 100 years, who were systemically healthy. Each donor gave 8 to 10 milliliters of peripheral blood, collected into EDTA-treated Vacutainer tubes. PBMCs were isolated by Ficoll-Paque density-gradient centrifugation, with at least 7 million obtained per sample. Total RNA, at least 5 micrograms per sample, was extracted from PBMCs with Trizol reagent. The percentages of naive CD45RAhigh/CD27high T cells were determined by flow cytometry on a PBMC aliquot from every donor. From cysteine to phenylalanine, the CDR3 is 11 amino acids long. The entry retains the CDR3 DNA only, 33 bases that are in frame from base 1. From a lookup of the germline V gene (reference sequence), CDR1 and CDR2 are DFQATT and SNEGSKA. The library was produced with 5' RACE. For sequencing, an Illumina HiSeq 2500 was employed. The second PCR ran for about 6 to 11 cycles and used a J-beta primer mix along with a sample-barcoded 5' primer. A template-switch 5' adaptor carrying 12 random nucleotides introduced a unique molecular identifier onto each TCR beta cDNA molecule. At least 2.5 million CDR3-containing paired-end reads were obtained from each sample. All of the RNA was converted into first-strand cDNA using the Mint cDNA synthesis kit, with a TRBC-specific oligonucleotide serving as the primer. Following uracil-DNA glycosylase treatment, a first 18-cycle PCR with universal primers M1SS and BC2_uni_R was performed on all cDNA. Processing in the source paper ran as follows. Normalization of each sample was performed by random selection of 1 million high-quality reads, each carrying a distinct molecular identifier. Reads with shared molecular identifiers were discarded instead of being binned into consensus sequences. MiTCR, set to a Q25 quality threshold and the strictest error-elimination algorithm, was used for CDR3 identification, clonotype clustering and error correction. A nonparametric unseen species model with Euler transformation was used to estimate a lower bound on total TCR beta diversity. TCRdb trimmed the raw reads at Q25, called clones with MiXCR and kept productive beta chains. A single entry per CDR3 protein holds the most common genes and DNA from its merged rows. TCRdb, not the authors, supplied the V and J calls. Present in this sample are 1 million or so distinct CDR3 sequences, 20% to 25% of which were seen just once. About 0.69% of the sample is held by the ten biggest clonotypes.

A word on this clonotype: The antigen it recognizes is unknown. One end of the junction is discordant with germline, which a read error may explain.

These data were also filed under a second study, of T cells of mothers and their children. The second study reports: The donors were nine systemically healthy Caucasian individuals, made up of three mothers and their six children. cDNA synthesis used all of the extracted RNA, with about 1.5 ug of RNA in each 15 ul reaction. In the second PCR, sample barcodes and 2-4 random nucleotides were introduced via the M1S primer. Over 8.5 million TCR beta CDR3 reads came from each mother, compared with about 3.2 million reads from each child. TCR recombination output is similarly shaped by thymic selection in related and unrelated pairs, with a minor effect exerted by inherited differences. Normalized repertoire overlap was always found to be slightly, but never significantly, higher in related mother-child pairs than in unrelated mother-child pairs. With a sensitivity of about 100 clones per million clonotypes, no persistent microchimeric T cell clones were detected. The study used deep NGS to compare TCR beta repertoires of mothers and children, seeking features distinguishing related mother-child pairs from unrelated individuals. Mothers averaged 40 +/- 4 years of age and children averaged approximately 11 +/- 4 years. After adapters were ligated using NEBNext reagents, the libraries underwent 100+100 nt paired-end sequencing on an Illumina HiSeq 2000. To prevent cross-contamination, the mother and child libraries were prepared one month apart and sequenced in separate runs. Each donor had between roughly 450,000 and 2,100,000 distinct TCR beta clonotypes identified. Naive TCR beta clonotypes were estimated from low-frequency clonotypes matched to each donor's FACS-determined naive share, without sorting.

Recombination joined TRBV20-1 with TRBJ2-3; the D gene identity is not certain. The sample was blood. This clonotype was sampled from a girl under 10 years old in good health. The CDR3 reads CSGKITETQYF. The nucleotides are TGCAGTGGAAAGATCACAGAAACGCAGTATTTT.